This T cell receptor (beta chain) was documented in a study of regulatory T cells in long-lasting Graves disease. At least ten counts were recorded for this clonotype. The germline V and J ends were trimmed by 5 bases and 2 bases, with 10 bases remaining between them. From germline, CDR1 is DFQATT and CDR2 SNEGSKA (reference sequence). CDR3 length: 13 amino acids. Time point of the sample: newly diagnosed GD, antithyroid drugs for less than 3 months. RNA isolated from PBMCs was used to make the TCR library. Construction of the TCR beta libraries employed iRepertoire HTBI primers in conjunction with Arm-PCR of CDR3 regions. TCRdb reanalysed the multiplex PCR reads using MiXCR and keeps one entry per CDR3 protein. The data contain 350,000 to 500,000 distinct CDR3 sequences, less than 20% of them singletons. The sample was also linked to a second study, of T cells in Graves' hyperthyroidism and ophthalmopathy.

This chain links TRBV20-1 with TRBJ1-5; perhaps TRBD1 as D (5 bases). The material sequenced was peripheral blood mononuclear cells (PBMCs), taken at new diagnosis, from a patient treated with antithyroid drugs. The TCR was taken from a woman younger than 45 with Graves disease. The CDR3 loop reads CSAGGNGNQPQHF. As DNA, the CDR3 is TGCAGTGCTGGGGGGAATGGCAATCAGCCCCAGCATTTT.